This TCR beta chain derives from a study of PD-1 blockade in classical Hodgkin lymphoma. Every patient was affected by relapse after autologous stem cell transplantation, while exposure to brentuximab vedotin was not uniform. The protocol was immunoSEQ multiplex PCR, while the TCRdb copy is restricted to in-frame clones and leaves out a portion. The sample yields some 100,000 clones, about 89% seen once. Study observations and caveats: The baseline diversity of complete responders showed similarity to that of newly diagnosed patients. When set against healthy donors, newly diagnosed patients were reported to show lower baseline TCR diversity.

For this clone: Its target is not known.

Germline CDR1 reads SGHTA; CDR2 reads FQGNSA. Trimming removed 2 bases from V and 0 bases from J, with 8 bases in between. CDR3 length equals 15 residues. The chain couples TRBV7-2 to TRBJ1-3, with D tentatively TRBD1 (6 bases). The sequencing here drew on peripheral blood mononuclear cells (PBMCs), taken before the second cycle of nivolumab. This TCR was sampled from a human donor with classical Hodgkin lymphoma. CDR3 nucleotide sequence: TGTGCCAGCAGCTTACAGGGGAACTCTGGAAACACCATATATTTT. This encodes CASSLQGNSGNTIYF.